These 5 T cell receptor beta chains came from one sample sequenced in a study of blood T cell repertoires in COVID-19. The table came from immunoSEQ multiplex PCR; TCRdb's copy has only in-frame clones and leaves some out. This table holds tens of thousands of clones, more than 70% found once. Sequenced: peripheral blood. These receptors were collected from a human donor in a cohort sampled during active COVID-19.

V usage is TRBV27 and J usage is TRBJ2-4; D call uncertain. Germline loops: CDR1 MNHEY, CDR2 SMNVEV (reference sequence). This CDR3 is 13 amino acids long. V was shortened by 5 bases and J by 4 bases, with 9 bases between the two germline ends. As DNA, the CDR3 is TGTGCCAGCAGTGACAACCAGAAAAACATTCAGTACTTC. It encodes CASSDNQKNIQYF.

The rearrangement uses TRBV5-8 and TRBJ1-2; a possible D gene is TRBD1 (5 bases). The CDR3 has 14 amino acids. V lost 3 bases and J lost 2, with 11 bases in between. The germline CDR1 and CDR2 sequences are SGHTS and YDEGEE. CDR3 DNA sequence: TGTGCCAGCAGCTGGGAGGGGCGGAACTATGGCTACACCTTC. Amino acid sequence: CASSWEGRNYGYTF.

The chain has TRBV6-5 and TRBJ2-5; 13 bases fit TRBD2. The V gene's germline CDR1 is MNHEY and CDR2 SVGAGI. J lost 5 bases, V lost 4 bases, and 7 bases had no gene match. This CDR3 region has 16 residues. Here the CDR3 reads CASSSLAGGLGETQYF. CDR3 DNA: TGTGCCAGCAGTTCACTAGCGGGGGGGCTCGGGGAGACCCAGTACTTC.

The chain carries TRBV3-1 (or the pseudogene TRBV3-2) and TRBJ1-2; the D is unclear. Trimming took off 1 base at V and 6 bases at J, with 12 bases between the two ends. The CDR3 consists of 14 residues. Germline V CDR1 and CDR2: LGHDT, YNNKEL (reference sequence). CDR3 in DNA: TGTGCCAGCAGCCAAGCTCAGACCAGGAATGGCTACACCTTC. Translated, it gives CASSQAQTRNGYTF.

This chain joins TRBV2 and TRBJ1-5; TRBD1 might be the D (6 bases). The CDR3 sequence is 15 residues long. The V end lost 8 bases, the J end lost 0 bases, and 14 bases lay between the germline ends. Germline values: CDR1 SNHLY, CDR2 FYNNEI. The CDR3 here is CASGRQANSNQPQHF. In nucleotides, the CDR3 is TGTGCCAGCGGAAGACAGGCTAATAGCAATCAGCCCCAGCATTTT.